One and the same sample provided the 19 T cell receptor beta chains below, sequenced in a study of CD8 T cells in ankylosing spondylitis. TCRdb recomputed calls from the 5' RACE reads with MiXCR, one row per CDR3 protein. The repertoire includes under 55,000 distinct CDR3 sequences, 6.5% to 8% of them detected once, and around 8.5% sits in the top ten. Sample: blood, either unsorted or a sorted T cell fraction (not recorded which). These receptors were taken from a female donor with ankylosing spondylitis or in good health (not recorded which).

This clonotype was observed many times. This chain links TRBV29-1 with TRBJ1-5; D not resolved. Trimming shortened V by 1 base and J by 2 bases, and 6 bases separated the two germline ends. Looked up from germline, CDR1 is SQVTM and CDR2 is ANQGSEA. The CDR3 runs 13 residues. CDR3 region: CSVEAGRNQPQHF. The CDR3 DNA reads as TGCAGCGTTGAAGCGGGCCGCAATCAGCCCCAGCATTTT.

In its sample, this clonotype was seen many times. This chain joins TRBV28 and TRBJ1-1; TRBD1 matches 10 bases. The CDR3 consists of 15 residues. V was pared by 8 bases and J by 1 base, with 7 bases of the junction left unmatched. CDR1 and CDR2 (germline): MDHEN, SYDVKM. The CDR3 protein is CASPGQGVRNTEAFF. The CDR3 DNA follows: TGTGCCAGCCCCGGACAGGGGGTCCGGAACACTGAAGCTTTCTTT. Variable domain in full (rest from reference TRBV28 and TRBJ1-1): DVKVTQSSRYLVKRTGEKVFLECVQDMDHENMFWYRQDPGLGLRLIYFSYDVKMKEKGDIPEGYSVSREKKERFSLILESASTNQTSMYLCASPGQGVRNTEAFFGQGTRLTVV.

This clonotype was found many times. The genes are TRBV24-1 and TRBJ1-2; no reliable D call. Trimming cost V 10 bases and J 5 bases, with 4 bases left between them. Germline loops: CDR1 KGHDR, CDR2 SFDVKD. The CDR3 consists of 9 residues. The CDR3 nucleotides read TGTGCCACATCTTATGGCTACACCTTC. As protein: CATSYGYTF.

This clonotype was recorded many times. The V gene is TRBV23-1, the J gene TRBJ1-5; D remains ambiguous. TRBV23-1 is designated an ORF whose function remains uncertain. The length of the CDR3 is 14 residues. Trimming pared 8 bases from V and 4 bases from J, leaving 15 bases between. The CDR3 DNA reads as TGCGCCAGCGTCCGACGTGCGGTGAATCAGCCCCAGCATTTT. It specifies CASVRRAVNQPQHF.

This clonotype appeared many times. The J gene is TRBJ1-2, the V gene TRBV7-9; maybe TRBD1 (6 bases). Trimming pared 5 bases from V and 2 bases from J, leaving 15 bases between. The CDR3 consists of 15 residues. Germline V gene data show CDR1 as SEHNR and CDR2 as FQNEAQ (reference sequence). CDR3: CASSRSGQTNYGYTF. CDR3 in DNA: TGTGCCAGCAGCCGTTCGGGACAAACAAACTATGGCTACACCTTC.

This clonotype was recorded at least ten times. This sequence joins TRBV20-1 and TRBJ1-4; the D gene is possibly TRBD1 (5 bases). CDR3 length: 16 residues. Trimming removed 6 bases from V and 0 bases from J, with 17 bases in between. In germline, CDR1 is DFQATT, CDR2 SNEGSKA (reference sequence). The CDR3 loop reads CSAPPLGRPTNEKLFF. The CDR3 region has the DNA TGCAGTGCCCCCCCGCTGGGGCGCCCAACTAATGAAAAACTGTTTTTT.

On this clonotype: This may stem from a read error, because a much larger clone lies one nucleotide away. This chain connects TRBV6-1 to TRBJ1-2; tentatively, D is TRBD1 (6 bases). CDR3 length equals 13 residues. Germline V lookup: CDR1 MNHNS, CDR2 SASEGT. As DNA, the CDR3 is TGTGCCAGCAGTCAGGGGTTCGGCTATGGCTGCACCTTC. Translation gives CASSQGFGYGCTF.

This clonotype was seen a few times. V is TRBV7-2 and J is TRBJ2-6; a possible D gene is TRBD2 (5 bases). The CDR3 runs to 16 residues. V shed 1 base and J shed 2 bases, with 9 bases lying between them. CDR1 is SGHTA and CDR2 is FQGNSA in the germline V gene. The CDR3 loop reads CASSLEDGTGANVLTF. The CDR3 region has the DNA TGTGCCAGCAGCTTAGAGGACGGGACTGGGGCCAACGTCCTGACTTTC.

This clonotype has only a few counts. The chain carries TRBV20-1 and TRBJ2-7; 11 bases fit TRBD1. The V segment lost 6 bases and the J segment 2 bases; nucleotides outside the gene matches: 9. The CDR3 runs to 15 residues. The germline gives CDR1 DFQATT, CDR2 SNEGSKA (reference sequence). The CDR3: CSAAGTGGFAYEQYV. In DNA form, the CDR3 reads TGCAGTGCCGCAGGGACAGGGGGTTTCGCCTACGAGCAGTACGTC.

This clonotype was observed a handful of times. V and J are TRBV5-1 and TRBJ2-3; D is perhaps TRBD2 (6 bases). The germline V and J ends were trimmed by 3 bases and 6 bases, with 14 bases remaining between them. This CDR3 region has 14 residues. Germline V CDR1 and CDR2: SGHRS, YFSETQ. CDR3 nucleotides: TGCGCCAGCAGCTCGACACCGGGAGCGGATACGCAGTATTTT. Amino acids: CASSSTPGADTQYF.

This clonotype was picked up many times. The chain has TRBV12-3 or TRBV12-4 and TRBJ1-4; D might be TRBD1 (6 bases). This CDR3 has 14 residues. V dropped 6 bases and J dropped 10 bases, with 18 bases sitting between them. CDR3 DNA sequence: TGTGCCAGCAGCCGGGGGGGGGCTGGAGGAAAACTGTTTTTT. Amino acid sequence: CASSRGGAGGKLFF.

This clonotype appeared many times. V usage is TRBV6-5 and J usage is TRBJ1-1; possible D gene TRBD1, 6 bases. Trimming shortened V by 7 bases and J by 6 bases, and 12 bases separated the two germline ends. The V gene's germline CDR1 is MNHEY and CDR2 SVGAGI. The CDR3 extends over 12 amino acids. Written as DNA, the CDR3 is TGTGCCAGCATGGGGGGGCTGGCTGAAGCTTTCTTT. This codes for CASMGGLAEAFF.

V and J are TRBV3-1 and TRBJ1-4, with D perhaps matching TRBD1 (5 bases). Trimming removed 0 bases at V and 7 bases at J, with 6 bases between. Germline CDR1 is LGHDT and CDR2 is YNNKEL (reference sequence). There are 13 residues in the CDR3. CDR3 protein: CASSQDGAEKLFF. CDR3 in DNA: TGTGCCAGCAGCCAAGATGGGGCTGAAAAACTGTTTTTT. Full variable domain (remainder filled in from reference TRBV3-1 and TRBJ1-4): DTAVSQTPKYLVTQMGNDKSIKCEQNLGHDTMYWYKQDSKKFLKIMFSYNNKELIINETVPNRFSPKSPDKAHLNLHINSLELGDSAVYFCASSQDGAEKLFFGSGTQLSVL.

There are many counts of this clonotype. The chain joins TRBV18 to TRBJ2-5, with no clear D. V gave up 1 base and J gave up 5 bases, with 8 bases separating them. CDR3 length equals 13 residues. Germline V gene data show CDR1 as KGHSH and CDR2 as LQKENI. Written as DNA, the CDR3 is TGTGCCAGCTCACCACGGACCCGGGAGACCCAGTACTTC. This translates into CASSPRTRETQYF. The variable domain in full, completed from reference TRBV18 and TRBJ2-5, reads NAGVMQNPRHLVRRRGQEARLRCSPMKGHSHVYWYRQLPEEGLKFMVYLQKENIIDESGMPKERFSAEFPKEGPSILRIQQVVRGDSAAYFCASSPRTRETQYFGPGTRLLVL.

This clonotype was detected ten times or more. The chain recombines TRBV5-1 with TRBJ1-3; D not resolved. V dropped 1 base and J dropped 0 bases, with 20 bases sitting between them. This CDR3 has 19 amino acids. Germline CDR1 reads SGHRS; CDR2 reads YFSETQ. The CDR3 DNA reads as TGCGCCAGCAGCTTGTCCCCTTTAGGGAACCTCTTCTCTGGAAACACCATATATTTT. This codes for CASSLSPLGNLFSGNTIYF.

The rearrangement joins TRBV5-4 to TRBJ2-6; possible D gene TRBD2, 6 bases. CDR3 length equals 17 residues. CDR1 SGHNT and CDR2 YYREEE come from the germline V gene (reference sequence). V was trimmed by 4 bases and J by 0 bases, leaving 14 bases between them. CDR3 DNA: TGTGCCAGCAGCCCCGGGACTCCTGGCTCTGGGGCCAACGTCCTGACTTTC. This translates into CASSPGTPGSGANVLTF. Full variable domain (remainder filled in from reference TRBV5-4 and TRBJ2-6): ETGVTQSPTHLIKTRGQQVTLRCSSQSGHNTVSWYQQALGQGPQFIFQYYREEENGRGNFPPRFSGLQFPNYSSELNVNALELDDSALYLCASSPGTPGSGANVLTFGAGSRLTVL.

This chain connects TRBV7-9 to TRBJ1-6; D gene ambiguous. The germline gives CDR1 SEHNR, CDR2 FQNEAQ (reference sequence). V was pared by 2 bases and J by 10 bases, with 9 bases between. The CDR3 extends over 13 amino acids. The CDR3 is CASSLNFRSPLHF. The CDR3 nucleotides read TGTGCCAGCAGCTTAAATTTCCGATCACCCCTCCACTTT.

Ten or more counts support this clonotype. The chain couples TRBV5-1 to TRBJ1-4; D unclear. Germline CDR1 reads SGHRS; CDR2 reads YFSETQ. CDR3 length: 14 amino acids. V lost 3 bases and J lost 11, with 17 bases in between. As DNA, the CDR3 is TGCGCCAGCAGCTCGGAAACTTTAAACGGGAAACTGTTTTTT. This encodes CASSSETLNGKLFF.

This clonotype was seen repeatedly, ten times or more. The chain joins TRBV20-1 to TRBJ1-3; 9 bases line up with TRBD1. Germline CDR1 is DFQATT and CDR2 is SNEGSKA (reference sequence). Trimming at V came to 0 bases and at J to 8 bases, leaving 11 bases not matched to a gene. The length of the CDR3 is 16 residues. CDR3 nucleotide sequence: TGCAGTGCTAGAGAAACCGGGACAGGGATGAGAGACACCATATATTTT. It is translated as CSARETGTGMRDTIYF.